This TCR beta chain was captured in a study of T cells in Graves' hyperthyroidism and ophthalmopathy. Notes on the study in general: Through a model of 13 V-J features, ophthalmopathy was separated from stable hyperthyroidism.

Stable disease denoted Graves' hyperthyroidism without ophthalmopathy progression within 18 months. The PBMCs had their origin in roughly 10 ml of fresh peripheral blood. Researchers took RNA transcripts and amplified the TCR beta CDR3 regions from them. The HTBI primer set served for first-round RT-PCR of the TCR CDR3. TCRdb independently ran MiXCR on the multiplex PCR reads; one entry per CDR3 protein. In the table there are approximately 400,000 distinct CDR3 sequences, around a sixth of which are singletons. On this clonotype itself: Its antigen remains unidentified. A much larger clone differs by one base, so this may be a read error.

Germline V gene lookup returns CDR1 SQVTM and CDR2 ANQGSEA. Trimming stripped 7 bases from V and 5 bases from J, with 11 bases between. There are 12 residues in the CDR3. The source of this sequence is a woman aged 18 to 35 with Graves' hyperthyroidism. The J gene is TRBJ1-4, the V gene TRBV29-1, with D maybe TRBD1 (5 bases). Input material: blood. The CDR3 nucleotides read TGCAGCGGCGGACAAGTAAATGAAAAACTGTTTTTT. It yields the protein CSGGQVNEKLFF.